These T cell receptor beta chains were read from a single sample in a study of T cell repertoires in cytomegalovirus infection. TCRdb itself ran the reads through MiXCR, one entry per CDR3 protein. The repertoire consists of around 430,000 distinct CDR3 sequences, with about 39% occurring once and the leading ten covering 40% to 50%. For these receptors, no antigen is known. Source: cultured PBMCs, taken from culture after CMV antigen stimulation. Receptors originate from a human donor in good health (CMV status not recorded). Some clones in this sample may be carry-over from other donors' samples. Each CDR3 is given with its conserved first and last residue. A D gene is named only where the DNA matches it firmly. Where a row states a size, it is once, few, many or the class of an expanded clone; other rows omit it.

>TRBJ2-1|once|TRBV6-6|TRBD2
TGTGCCAGCGGATCGGAGGCGGGAGGGTTCAATCAGCAGTTCTTC
CASGSEAGGFNQQFF
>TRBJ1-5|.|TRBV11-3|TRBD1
TGTGCCAGCAGCTTAGCTAAAGAGACAGGGGTCGGAAGCCAGCCCCAGCATTTT
CASSLAKETGVGSQPQHF
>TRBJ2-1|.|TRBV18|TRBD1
TGTGCCAGCTCGCCTTCCGGGACAGGGGGTAAAAATGAGCAGTTCTTC
CASSPSGTGGKNEQFF
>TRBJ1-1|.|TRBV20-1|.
TGCAGTGCTAGAGATCTGAAAGGGGGCACTGAAGCTTTCTTT
CSARDLKGGTEAFF
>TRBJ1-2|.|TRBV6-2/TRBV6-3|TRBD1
TGTGCCAGCAGTGACAGGGGCGGCTATGGCTACACCTTC
CASSDRGGYGYTF
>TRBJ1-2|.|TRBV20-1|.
TGCAGTGCTAGAGATGGGGGATCAGCTAACTATGGCTACACCTTC
CSARDGGSANYGYTF
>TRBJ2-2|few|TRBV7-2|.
TGTGCCAGCAGCTTAGAGAGTAACAGGGCGTGGACCGGGGAGCTGTTTTTT
CASSLESNRAWTGELFF
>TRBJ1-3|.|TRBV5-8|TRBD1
TGTGCCAGCAGCCCCACGGGACAGGGGAAGCGGGGTGCTGGAAACACCATATATTTT
CASSPTGQGKRGAGNTIYF
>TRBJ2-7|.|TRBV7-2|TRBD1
TGTGCCAGCAGCGCTACAGGGGGCTTTGCCTACGAGCAGTACTTC
CASSATGGFAYEQYF
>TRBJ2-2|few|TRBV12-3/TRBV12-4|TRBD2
TGTGCCAGCAGAAGAAGCGGGGCGACCACCGGGGAGCTGTTTTTT
CASRRSGATTGELFF
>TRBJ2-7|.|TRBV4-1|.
TGCGCCAGCAGCCAAGGTCGGGGGCTATACGAGCAGTACTTC
CASSQGRGLYEQYF
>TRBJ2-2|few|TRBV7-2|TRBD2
TGTGCCAGCAGCATAGGACTAGCGGTCACCGGGGAGCTGTTTTTT
CASSIGLAVTGELFF
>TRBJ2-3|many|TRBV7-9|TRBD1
TGTGCCAGCAGCTTGGGCACAGGGGCTCATACGCAGTATTTT
CASSLGTGAHTQYF
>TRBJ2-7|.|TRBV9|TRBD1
TGTGCCAGCAGCGTAGCGGGACAGCCGGGACAGGACGAGCAGTACTTC
CASSVAGQPGQDEQYF
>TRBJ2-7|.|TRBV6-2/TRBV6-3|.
TGTGCCAGCACCGACAACTCCTACGAGCAGTACTTC
CASTDNSYEQYF
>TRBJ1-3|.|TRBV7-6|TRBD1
TGTGCCAGCAGCCTAACAGCGACAGGGGAGTTGGGGAACACCATATATTTT
CASSLTATGELGNTIYF
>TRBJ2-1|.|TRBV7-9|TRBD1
TGTGCCAGCAGCGGCAGGGGGTTGAGTTCGTTCTTC
CASSGRGLSSFF
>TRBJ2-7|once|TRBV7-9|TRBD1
TGTGCCAGCTGCCATTCAGGGGGAACGGCAGGCTACGAGCAGTACTTC
CASCHSGGTAGYEQYF
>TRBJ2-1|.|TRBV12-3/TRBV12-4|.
TGTGCCAGCAGCTTCCAGGACATAGGCAATGAGCAGTTCTTC
CASSFQDIGNEQFF
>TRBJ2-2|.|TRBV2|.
TGTGCCAGCAGTCGTTCCGGTACCGGGGAGCTGTTTTTT
CASSRSGTGELFF
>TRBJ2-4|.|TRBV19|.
TGTGCCAGTTCGGACGGATTCAAAAACATTCAGTACTTC
CASSDGFKNIQYF
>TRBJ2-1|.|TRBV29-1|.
TGCAGCGTGACCCGGGGGTACAATGAGCAGTTCTTC
CSVTRGYNEQFF
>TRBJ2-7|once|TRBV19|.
TGTGCCAGCACCACCGAAGGGTCTTTCGACGAGCAGTACTTC
CASTTEGSFDEQYF
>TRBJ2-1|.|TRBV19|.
TGTGCCACCTGGACAGTTGGGGGCAATGAGCAGTTCTTC
CATWTVGGNEQFF
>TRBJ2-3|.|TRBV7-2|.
TGTGCCAGCAGCCAGGGGGGGCGCGATACGCAGTATTTT
CASSQGGRDTQYF
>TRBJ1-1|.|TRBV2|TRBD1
TGTGCCAGCAGTTATACAGGGGCAAGCACTGAAGCTTTCTTT
CASSYTGASTEAFF
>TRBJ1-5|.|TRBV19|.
TGTGCCAGTACCAGGGCTGGGTCCGTCAATCAGCCCCAGCATTTT
CASTRAGSVNQPQHF
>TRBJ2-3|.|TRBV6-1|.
TGTGCCAGCAGTGAAACAGCGCAATGGGATACGCAGTATTTT
CASSETAQWDTQYF
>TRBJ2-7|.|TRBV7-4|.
TGTGCCAGCAGAGGGGAGGACGAGCAGTACTTC
CASRGEDEQYF
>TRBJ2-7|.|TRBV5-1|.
TGCGCCAGCGGCCGTAGGGGCCTCTACGAGCAGTACTTC
CASGRRGLYEQYF
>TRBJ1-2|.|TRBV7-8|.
TGTGCCAGCAGCTTAGGGGCCCCGGAACTTTATGGCTACACCTTC
CASSLGAPELYGYTF
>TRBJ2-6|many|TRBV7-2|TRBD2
TGTGCCAGCAGCTTAGTGGCTAGCGGGACTTCTGGGGCCAACGTCCTGACTTTC
CASSLVASGTSGANVLTF
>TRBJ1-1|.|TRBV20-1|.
TGCAGTGCTAGCGACCCCCGGGGCCCGAACACTGAAGCTTTCTTT
CSASDPRGPNTEAFF
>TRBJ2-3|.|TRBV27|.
TGTGCCAGCAGTTCAGAAGGGTATGGCACAGATACGCAGTATTTT
CASSSEGYGTDTQYF
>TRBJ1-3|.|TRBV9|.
TGTGCCAGCAGCGTAGCTCTCGGGGGCCCTGGAAACACCATATATTTT
CASSVALGGPGNTIYF
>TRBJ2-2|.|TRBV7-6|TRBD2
TGTGCCAGCAGCTTAGGCAAACTTGCGGCCGTCACTAGCGGGTGGGGTAACACCGGGGAGCTGTTTTTT
CASSLGKLAAVTSGWGNTGELFF
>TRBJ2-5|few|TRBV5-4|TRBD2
TGTGCCAGCAGCGGAAATAGCGGGGGGGCCGGGGAGACCCAGTACTTC
CASSGNSGGAGETQYF
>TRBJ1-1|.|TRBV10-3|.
TGTGCCATCAGTGAGTCGAGACGGGGGGACACTGAAGCTTTCTTT
CAISESRRGDTEAFF
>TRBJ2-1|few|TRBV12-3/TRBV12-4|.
TGTGCCAGCAGTTTGACTAGTTTCGATGAGCAGTTCTTC
CASSLTSFDEQFF
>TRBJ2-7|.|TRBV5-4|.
TGTGCCAGCAGCCGCCTCGAGGGCAGGCACGAGCAGTACTTC
CASSRLEGRHEQYF
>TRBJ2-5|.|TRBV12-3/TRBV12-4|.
TGTGCCAGCAGTTTCCAGGACGTACTCCAAGAGACCCAGTACTTC
CASSFQDVLQETQYF
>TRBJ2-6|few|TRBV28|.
TGTGCCAGCAGCCCCCGGGGAAGCTCTGGGGCCAACGTCCTGACTTTC
CASSPRGSSGANVLTF
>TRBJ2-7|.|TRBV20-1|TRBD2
TGCAGTGCTAGCCATAGCGGGAGTAGGAACGAGCAGTACTTC
CSASHSGSRNEQYF
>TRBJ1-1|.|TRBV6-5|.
TGTGCCAGCAGTTACGTGAGGGCGGACACTGAAGCTTTCTTT
CASSYVRADTEAFF
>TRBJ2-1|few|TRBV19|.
TGTGCCAGTGTCGGGGACGACTACAATGAGCAGTTCTTC
CASVGDDYNEQFF